Below are 18 T cell receptor beta chains sequenced from a single sample in a study of T cell changes during pregnancy in multiple sclerosis (dated by TCRdb to between 2018 and 2021). Library prep was done by the immunoSEQ multiplex PCR assay. TCRdb took over this immuneACCESS table, retaining in-frame rearrangements with V and J assigned. Such tables are incomplete; in checked studies, under half of the missing clones stem from an unresolved V gene, and the remainder is unexplained. Here the sample has around 88,000 clones; about 91% occur a single time. The ten biggest clones cover about 2.3% of the sample. The sequences come from peripheral blood, collected after pregnancy. These receptors all stem from a female donor in good health, enrolled as a control in a pregnancy study.

The rearrangement uses TRBV29-1 and TRBJ2-5; the match to TRBD2 covers 8 bases. The junction had 11 bases not matched to a gene; V was cut back by 8 bases and J by 6 bases. Germline V gene sequence: CDR1 SQVTM, CDR2 ANQGSEA. The CDR3 is 13 residues long. CDR3 protein: CSPGGMDPKTQYF. CDR3 bases: TGCAGCCCGGGAGGGATGGACCCCAAGACCCAGTACTTC.

The chain uses TRBV7-3 and TRBJ2-4; D is perhaps TRBD2 (5 bases). V was clipped by 3 bases and J by 1 base, with 7 bases between them. Germline V gene sequence: CDR1 SGHTA, CDR2 FQGTGA. This CDR3 is built from 14 residues. CDR3 nucleotides: TGTGCCAGCAGCTTCCGAGGGGCCAAAAACATTCAGTACTTC. Translating gives CASSFRGAKNIQYF.

The chain carries TRBV25-1 and TRBJ2-2; 7 bases map to TRBD2. The length of the CDR3 is 17 residues. The ends lost 3 bases at V and 3 bases at J; junction bases unmatched: 10. The V gene's germline CDR1 is MGHDK and CDR2 SYGVNS. CDR3 in amino acids: CASSELPGRADTGELFF. As DNA, the CDR3 is TGTGCCAGCAGTGAGCTGCCGGGGAGGGCGGACACCGGGGAGCTGTTTTTT.

In nucleotides, the CDR3 is TGCGCCAGCAGCCGGGACCTGGGACAGGGAGAGACCCAGTACTTC. This gives the protein CASSRDLGQGETQYF. The rearrangement joins TRBV4-1 to TRBJ2-5; 9 bases agree with TRBD1. Trimming at V came to 4 bases and at J to 4 bases, leaving 7 bases not matched to a gene. Germline lookup yields CDR1 MGHRA and CDR2 YSYEKL. This CDR3 has 15 residues.

This rearrangement joins TRBV7-9 to TRBJ1-1; D ambiguous. Between the trimmed V and J ends, which lost 5 bases and 8 bases, there was a span of 12 bases. This CDR3 has 12 residues. Germline V gene data show CDR1 as SEHNR and CDR2 as FQNEAQ (reference sequence). The CDR3 nucleotides read TGTGCCAGCAGCCCACCGGCGGAAGAAGCTTTCTTT. Amino acids: CASSPPAEEAFF. The entire variable domain, with the rest obtained from reference TRBV7-9 and TRBJ1-1, is as follows: DTGVSQNPRHKITKRGQNVTFRCDPISEHNRLYWYRQTLGQGPEFLTYFQNEAQLEKSRLLSDRFSAERPKGSFSTLEIQRTEQGDSAMYLCASSPPAEEAFFGQGTRLTVV.

The table lists this clone with a count of one. The CDR3 reads CAIKTSSGRIADTQYF. Written as DNA, the CDR3 is TGTGCCATCAAGACTTCTAGCGGGAGGATAGCAGATACGCAGTATTTT. J is TRBJ2-3 and V is TRBV10-3; the match to TRBD2 covers 11 bases. CDR3 length: 16 residues. The trim removed 7 bases at V and 4 bases at J, leaving 10 bases unmatched. Germline CDR1 is ENHRY and CDR2 is SYGVKD.

The V gene is TRBV5-1, the J gene TRBJ1-2, with 8 bases matching TRBD1. Trimming removed 4 bases from V and 3 bases from J; junction bases left unmatched: 8. The CDR3 runs to 15 residues. CDR1 is SGHRS and CDR2 is YFSETQ in the germline V gene. The DNA of the CDR3 is TGCGCCAGCAGCCCGGGACAGGTGGAGCACTATGGCTACACCTTC. Translating it yields CASSPGQVEHYGYTF.

The chain links TRBV4-1 to TRBJ1-2, with TRBD1 identical over 10 bases. The CDR3 is 18 amino acids. With V trimmed by 3 bases and J by 3 bases, 13 bases remained unmatched. Germline values: CDR1 MGHRA, CDR2 YSYEKL. CDR3 amino acids: CASSQMRDRDRGDYGYTF. The CDR3 DNA is TGCGCCAGCAGCCAGATGAGGGACCGGGACAGGGGAGACTATGGCTACACCTTC.

This chain uses TRBV9 with TRBJ2-1; tentative D call: TRBD2 (5 bases). This CDR3 has 13 amino acids. CDR1 SGDLS and CDR2 YYNGEE come from the germline V gene. V lost 5 bases and J 9 bases, leaving 15 bases between the germline ends. The CDR3: CASSGIEGAEQFF. The CDR3 nucleotides read TGTGCCAGCAGTGGAATAGAGGGAGCTGAGCAGTTCTTC.

The chain recombines TRBV7-2 with TRBJ1-2; D unresolved. The CDR3 sequence is 14 residues long. With 1 base removed from V and 2 bases from J, the gap between germline ends came to 8 bases. CDR1 and CDR2 (germline): SGHTA, FQGNSA. CDR3 sequence reads: CASSLETGNYGYTF. In DNA form, the CDR3 reads TGTGCCAGCAGCTTAGAAACGGGGAACTATGGCTACACCTTC. Supplemented by reference TRBV7-2 and TRBJ1-2, the full variable domain reads GAGVSQSPSNKVTEKGKDVELRCDPISGHTALYWYRQSLGQGLEFLIYFQGNSAPDKSGLPSDRFSAERTGGSVSTLTIQRTQQEDSAVYLCASSLETGNYGYTFGSGTRLTVV.

This clone has a single count. The genes are TRBV28 and TRBJ2-2, with TRBD2 as a possible D gene (6 bases). Germline V gene sequence: CDR1 MDHEN, CDR2 SYDVKM. The CDR3 covers 15 residues. V lost 3 bases to trimming and J lost 8 bases, with 16 bases between them. The CDR3 protein is CASSFWRDGGGELFF. For the CDR3, the DNA is TGTGCCAGCAGTTTTTGGCGGGACGGCGGTGGGGAGCTGTTTTTT.

This chain links TRBV2 with TRBJ1-3, with a tentative D call TRBD1 (5 bases). Trimming stripped 1 base from V and 3 bases from J, with 16 bases between. From germline, CDR1 is SNHLY and CDR2 FYNNEI. The CDR3 loop spans 17 amino acids. CDR3 in amino acids: CASSEGPDSFHGNTIYF. The CDR3 DNA reads as TGTGCCAGCAGTGAAGGACCCGACAGCTTTCATGGAAACACCATATATTTT.

The V gene is TRBV6-6, the J gene TRBJ2-2; 8 nucleotides agree with TRBD2. CDR3 length: 13 residues. Germline CDR1 and CDR2: MNHNY and SVGAGI (reference sequence). Trimming took 6 bases from V and 6 from J; bases not matched to a gene: 3. The CDR3 DNA follows: TGTGCCAGCAGATTAGCGGGGTCCGGGGAGCTGTTTTTT. The encoded protein is CASRLAGSGELFF.

The rearrangement joins TRBV6-1 to TRBJ1-5; D unclear. Per germline, CDR1 MNHNS and CDR2 SASEGT. CDR3 length: 15 residues. V was cut by 6 bases and J by 0 bases, with 12 bases left in between. CDR3 in amino acids: CASSPLGLSNQPQHF. CDR3 DNA sequence: TGTGCCAGCAGCCCCCTTGGCCTTAGCAATCAGCCCCAGCATTTT.

V and J are TRBV6-5 and TRBJ1-2, with 7 bases identical to TRBD1. This CDR3 has 14 amino acids. The germline CDR1 and CDR2 sequences are MNHEY and SVGAGI. The ends lost 4 bases at V and 0 bases at J; junction bases unmatched: 2. CDR3 residues: CASSLGTANYGYTF. For the CDR3, the DNA is TGTGCCAGCAGTTTGGGGACAGCTAACTATGGCTACACCTTC.

The chain couples TRBV15 to TRBJ2-1; D call uncertain. The ends were cut back, 0 bases at V and 4 bases at J, with 13 bases in the middle. Germline values: CDR1 LNHNV, CDR2 YYDKDF (reference sequence). This CDR3 contains 16 residues. CDR3 sequence reads: CATSRDGEGSYNEQFF. The CDR3 DNA follows: TGTGCCACCAGCAGAGATGGAGAAGGTTCATACAATGAGCAGTTCTTC.

This clone was seen once. Distinct nucleotide sequences in the sample also encode this CDR3. The V and J genes are TRBV9 and TRBJ1-1; D gene unclear. V lost 2 bases and J 1 base, leaving 6 bases between the germline ends. The CDR3 has 13 amino acids. Germline CDR1 reads SGDLS; CDR2 reads YYNGEE. The CDR3 sequence: CASSVSGNTEAFF. CDR3 coding DNA: TGTGCCAGCAGCGTCTCCGGGAACACTGAAGCTTTCTTT.

Only one count was recorded for this clone. The chain is built from TRBV4-1 and TRBJ1-5, with D unclear. The CDR3 has 13 amino acids. Trimming cost V 6 bases and J 5 bases, with 11 bases left between them. Germline V gives CDR1 MGHRA, CDR2 YSYEKL. For the CDR3, the DNA is TGCGCCAGCAGTCATGAAAGAGATCAGCCCCAGCATTTT. Translating gives CASSHERDQPQHF.